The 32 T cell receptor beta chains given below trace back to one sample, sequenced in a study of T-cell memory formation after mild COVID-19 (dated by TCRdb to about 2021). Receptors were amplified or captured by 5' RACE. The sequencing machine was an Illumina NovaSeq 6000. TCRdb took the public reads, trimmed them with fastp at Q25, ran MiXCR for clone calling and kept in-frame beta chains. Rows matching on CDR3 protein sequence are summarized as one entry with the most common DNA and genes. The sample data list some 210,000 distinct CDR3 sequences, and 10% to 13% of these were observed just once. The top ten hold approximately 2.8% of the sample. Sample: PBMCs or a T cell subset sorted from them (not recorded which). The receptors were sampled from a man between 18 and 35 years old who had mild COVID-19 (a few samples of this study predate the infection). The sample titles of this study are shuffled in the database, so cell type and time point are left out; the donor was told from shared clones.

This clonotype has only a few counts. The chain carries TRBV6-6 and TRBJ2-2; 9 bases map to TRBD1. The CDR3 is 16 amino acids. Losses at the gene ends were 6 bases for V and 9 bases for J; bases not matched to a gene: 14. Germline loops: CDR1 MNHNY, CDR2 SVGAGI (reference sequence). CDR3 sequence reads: CASSPGQGPSRRELFF. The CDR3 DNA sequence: TGTGCCAGCAGCCCCGGACAGGGGCCATCTCGCAGGGAGCTGTTTTTT.

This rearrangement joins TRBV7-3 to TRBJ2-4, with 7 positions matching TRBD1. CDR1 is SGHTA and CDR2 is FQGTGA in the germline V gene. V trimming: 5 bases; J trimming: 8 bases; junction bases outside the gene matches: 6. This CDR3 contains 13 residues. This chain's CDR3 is CASSRDRDDIQYF. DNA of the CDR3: TGTGCCAGCAGCAGAGACAGGGACGACATTCAGTACTTC. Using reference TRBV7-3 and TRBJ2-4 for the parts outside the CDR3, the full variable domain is GAGVSQTPSNKVTEKGKYVELRCDPISGHTALYWYRQSLGQGPEFLIYFQGTGAADDSGLPNDRFFAVRPEGSVSTLKIQRTERGDSAVYLCASSRDRDDIQYFGAGTRLSVL.

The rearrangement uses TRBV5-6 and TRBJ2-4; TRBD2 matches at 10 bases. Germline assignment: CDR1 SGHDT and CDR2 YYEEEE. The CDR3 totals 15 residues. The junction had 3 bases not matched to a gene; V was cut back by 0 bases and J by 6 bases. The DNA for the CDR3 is TGTGCCAGCAGCTTGGCATTAGCGGGGGGAAACATTCAGTACTTC. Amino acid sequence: CASSLALAGGNIQYF.

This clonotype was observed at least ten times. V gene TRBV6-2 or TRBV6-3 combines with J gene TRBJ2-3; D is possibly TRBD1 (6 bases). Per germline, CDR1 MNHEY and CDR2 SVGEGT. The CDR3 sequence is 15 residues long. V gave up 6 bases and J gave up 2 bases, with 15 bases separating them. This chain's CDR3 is CASSPIDRPTDTQYF. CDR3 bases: TGTGCCAGCAGCCCCATCGACAGGCCCACAGATACGCAGTATTTT.

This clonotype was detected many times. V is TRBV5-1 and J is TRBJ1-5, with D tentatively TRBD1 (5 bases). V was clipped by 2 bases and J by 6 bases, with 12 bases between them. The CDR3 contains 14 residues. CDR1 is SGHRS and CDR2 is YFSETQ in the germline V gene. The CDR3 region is CASSFRGLGQPQHF. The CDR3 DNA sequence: TGCGCCAGCAGCTTCCGGGGACTAGGTCAGCCCCAGCATTTT. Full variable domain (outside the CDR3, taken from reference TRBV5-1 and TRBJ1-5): KAGVTQTPRYLIKTRGQQVTLSCSPISGHRSVSWYQQTPGQGLQFLFEYFSETQRNKGNFPGRFSGRQFSNSRSEMNVSTLELGDSALYLCASSFRGLGQPQHFGDGTRLSIL.

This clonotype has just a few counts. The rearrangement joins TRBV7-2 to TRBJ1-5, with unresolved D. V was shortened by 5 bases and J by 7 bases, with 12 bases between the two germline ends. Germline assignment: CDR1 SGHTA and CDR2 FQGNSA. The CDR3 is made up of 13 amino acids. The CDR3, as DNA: TGTGCCAGCAGCGCAAACGAGGGCCAGCCCCAGCATTTT. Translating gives CASSANEGQPQHF.

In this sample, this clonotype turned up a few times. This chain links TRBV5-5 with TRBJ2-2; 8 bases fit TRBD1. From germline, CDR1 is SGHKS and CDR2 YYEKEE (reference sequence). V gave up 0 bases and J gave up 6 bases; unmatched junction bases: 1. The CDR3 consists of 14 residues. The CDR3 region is CASSLGGQAGELFF. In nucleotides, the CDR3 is TGTGCCAGCAGCTTGGGGGGACAGGCCGGGGAGCTGTTTTTT.

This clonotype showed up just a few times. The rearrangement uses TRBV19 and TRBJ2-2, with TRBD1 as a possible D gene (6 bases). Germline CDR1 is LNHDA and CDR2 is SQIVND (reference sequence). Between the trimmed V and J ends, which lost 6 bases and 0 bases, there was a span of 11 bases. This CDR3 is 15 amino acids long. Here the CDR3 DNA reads TGTGCCAGTAGGGCCAGGGGTTCGAACACCGGGGAGCTGTTTTTT. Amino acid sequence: CASRARGSNTGELFF. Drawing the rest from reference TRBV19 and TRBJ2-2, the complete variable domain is DGGITQSPKYLFRKEGQNVTLSCEQNLNHDAMYWYRQDPGQGLRLIYYSQIVNDFQKGDIAEGYSVSREKKESFPLTVTSAQKNPTAFYLCASRARGSNTGELFFGEGSRLTVL.

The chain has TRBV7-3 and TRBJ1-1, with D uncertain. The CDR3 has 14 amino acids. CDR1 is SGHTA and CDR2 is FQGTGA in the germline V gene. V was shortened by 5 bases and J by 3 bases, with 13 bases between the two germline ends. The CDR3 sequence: CASSPVGGYTEAFF. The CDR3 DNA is TGTGCCAGCAGCCCGGTAGGTGGGTACACTGAAGCTTTCTTT.

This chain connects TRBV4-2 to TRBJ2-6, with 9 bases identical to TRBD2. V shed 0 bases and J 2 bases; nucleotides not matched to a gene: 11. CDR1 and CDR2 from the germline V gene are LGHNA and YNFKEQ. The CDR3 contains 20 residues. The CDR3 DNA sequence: TGTGCCAGCAGCCAAGACCCCTTTGCGGGGGGGCCACCTGGGGCCAACGTCCTGACTTTC. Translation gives CASSQDPFAGGPPGANVLTF.

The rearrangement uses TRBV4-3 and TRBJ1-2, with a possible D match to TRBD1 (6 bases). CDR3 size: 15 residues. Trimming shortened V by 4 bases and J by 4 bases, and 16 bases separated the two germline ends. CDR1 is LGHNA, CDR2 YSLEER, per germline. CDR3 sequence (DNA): TGCGCCAGCAGCCTCACGCCAGGGGTGGGCTATGGCTACACCTTC. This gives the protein CASSLTPGVGYGYTF.

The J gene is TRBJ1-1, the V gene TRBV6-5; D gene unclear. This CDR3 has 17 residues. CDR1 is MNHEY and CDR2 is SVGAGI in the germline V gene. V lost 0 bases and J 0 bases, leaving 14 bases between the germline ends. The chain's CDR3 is CASSYSISRVMNTEAFF. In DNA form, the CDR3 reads TGTGCCAGCAGTTACTCGATAAGTAGGGTGATGAACACTGAAGCTTTCTTT.

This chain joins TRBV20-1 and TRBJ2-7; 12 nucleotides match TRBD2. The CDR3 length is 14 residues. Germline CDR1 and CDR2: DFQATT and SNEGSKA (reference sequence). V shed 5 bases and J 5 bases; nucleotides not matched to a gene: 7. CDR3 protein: CSAPLAGGLNEQYF. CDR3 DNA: TGCAGTGCTCCACTAGCGGGGGGTCTGAACGAGCAGTACTTC.

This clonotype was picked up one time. The CDR3 nucleotides read TGTGCCAGCAGTGAAAGTTTACCACAAGAGACCCAGTACTTC. This encodes CASSESLPQETQYF. The chain recombines TRBV6-1 with TRBJ2-5; D gene unclear. V was trimmed by 2 bases and J by 2 bases, leaving 9 bases between them. Germline V gene data show CDR1 as MNHNS and CDR2 as SASEGT. The CDR3 loop spans 14 amino acids.

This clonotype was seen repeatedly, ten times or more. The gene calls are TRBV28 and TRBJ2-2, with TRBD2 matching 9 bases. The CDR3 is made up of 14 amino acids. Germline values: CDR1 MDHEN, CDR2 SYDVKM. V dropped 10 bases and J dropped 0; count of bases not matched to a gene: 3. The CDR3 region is CATSGGSNTGELFF. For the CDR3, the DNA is TGTGCCACCAGCGGGGGGTCGAACACCGGGGAGCTGTTTTTT. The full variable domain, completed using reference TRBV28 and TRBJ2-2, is DVKVTQSSRYLVKRTGEKVFLECVQDMDHENMFWYRQDPGLGLRLIYFSYDVKMKEKGDIPEGYSVSREKKERFSLILESASTNQTSMYLCATSGGSNTGELFFGEGSRLTVL.

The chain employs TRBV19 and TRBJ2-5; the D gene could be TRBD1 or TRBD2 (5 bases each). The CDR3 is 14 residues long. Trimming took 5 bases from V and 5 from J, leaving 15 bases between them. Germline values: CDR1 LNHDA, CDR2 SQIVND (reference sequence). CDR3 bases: TGTGCCAGTAGTGCAAGGGACCAAGCGGAGACCCAGTACTTC. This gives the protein CASSARDQAETQYF.

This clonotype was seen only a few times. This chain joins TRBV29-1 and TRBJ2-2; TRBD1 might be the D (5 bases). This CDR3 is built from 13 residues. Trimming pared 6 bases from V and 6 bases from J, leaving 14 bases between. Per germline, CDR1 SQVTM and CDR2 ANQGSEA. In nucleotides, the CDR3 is TGCAGCGTGGGGCAGGGTGCACCCGGGGAGCTGTTTTTT. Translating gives CSVGQGAPGELFF.

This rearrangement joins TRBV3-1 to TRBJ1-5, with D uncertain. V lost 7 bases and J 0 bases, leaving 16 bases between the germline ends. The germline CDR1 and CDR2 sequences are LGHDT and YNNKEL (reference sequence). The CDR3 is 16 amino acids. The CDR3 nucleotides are TGTGCCAGCATCCACGGGCGAGAGTATAGCAATCAGCCCCAGCATTTT. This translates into CASIHGREYSNQPQHF.

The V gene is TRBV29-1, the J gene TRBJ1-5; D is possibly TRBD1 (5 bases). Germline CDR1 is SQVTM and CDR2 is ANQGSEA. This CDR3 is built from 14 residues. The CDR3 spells CASGGMGSNQPQHF. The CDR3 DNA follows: TGCGCCAGCGGGGGGATGGGTAGCAATCAGCCCCAGCATTTT.

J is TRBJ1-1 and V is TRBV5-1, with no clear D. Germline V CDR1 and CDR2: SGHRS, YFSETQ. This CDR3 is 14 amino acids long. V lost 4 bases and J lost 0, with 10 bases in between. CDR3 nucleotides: TGCGCCAGCAGCCCGAGCGCATTGAACACTGAAGCTTTCTTT. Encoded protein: CASSPSALNTEAFF.

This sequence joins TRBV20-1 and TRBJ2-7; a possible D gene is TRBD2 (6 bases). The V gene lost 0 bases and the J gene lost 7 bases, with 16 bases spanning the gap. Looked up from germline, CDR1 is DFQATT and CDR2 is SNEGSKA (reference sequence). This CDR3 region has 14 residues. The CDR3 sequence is CSARDGDWLREQYF. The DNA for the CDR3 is TGCAGTGCTAGAGATGGGGACTGGCTCCGAGAGCAGTACTTC.

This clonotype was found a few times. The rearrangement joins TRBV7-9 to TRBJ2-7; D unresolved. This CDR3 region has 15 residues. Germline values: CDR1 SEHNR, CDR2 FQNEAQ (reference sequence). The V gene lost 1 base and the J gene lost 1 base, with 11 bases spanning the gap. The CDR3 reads CASSLVGILSYEQYF. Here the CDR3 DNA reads TGTGCCAGCAGCTTAGTTGGGATCCTTTCCTACGAGCAGTACTTC.

CDR3 bases: TGCAGTGCTAGCGGTAGCGGGGCGCGAACCTACAATGAGCAGTTCTTC. Its protein is CSASGSGARTYNEQFF. The chain carries TRBV20-1 and TRBJ2-1, with TRBD2 matching over 8 bases. The CDR3 is made up of 16 amino acids. The germline CDR1 and CDR2 sequences are DFQATT and SNEGSKA (reference sequence). The J segment lost 2 bases and the V segment lost 3 bases, leaving 9 bases of the junction unmatched.

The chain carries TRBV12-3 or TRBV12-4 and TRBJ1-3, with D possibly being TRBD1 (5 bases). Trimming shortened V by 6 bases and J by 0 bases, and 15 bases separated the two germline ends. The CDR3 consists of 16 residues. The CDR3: CASSLRQRSSGNTIYF. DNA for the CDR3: TGTGCCAGCAGCCTAAGACAGCGGAGCTCTGGAAACACCATATATTTT.

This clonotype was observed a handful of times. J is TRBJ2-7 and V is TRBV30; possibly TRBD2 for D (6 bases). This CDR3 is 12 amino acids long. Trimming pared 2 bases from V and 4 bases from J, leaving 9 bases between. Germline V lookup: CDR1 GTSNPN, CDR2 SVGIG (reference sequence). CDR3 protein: CAWSNGGYEQYF. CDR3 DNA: TGTGCCTGGAGTAACGGGGGTTACGAGCAGTACTTC.

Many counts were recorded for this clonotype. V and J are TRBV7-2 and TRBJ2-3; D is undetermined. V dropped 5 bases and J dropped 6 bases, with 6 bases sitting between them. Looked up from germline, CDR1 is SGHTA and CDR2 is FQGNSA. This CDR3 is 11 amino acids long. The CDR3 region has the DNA TGTGCCAGCAGCGCAGCGGATACGCAGTATTTT. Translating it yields CASSAADTQYF. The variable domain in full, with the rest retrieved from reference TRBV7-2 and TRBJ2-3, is GAGVSQSPSNKVTEKGKDVELRCDPISGHTALYWYRQSLGQGLEFLIYFQGNSAPDKSGLPSDRFSAERTGGSVSTLTIQRTQQEDSAVYLCASSAADTQYFGPGTRLTVL.

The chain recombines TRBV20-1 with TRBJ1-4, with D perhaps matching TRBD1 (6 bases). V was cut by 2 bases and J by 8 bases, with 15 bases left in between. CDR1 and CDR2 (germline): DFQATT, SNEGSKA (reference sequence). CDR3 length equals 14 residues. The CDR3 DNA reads TGCAGTGCTAGACCGGCAGGGGAAGGGGAAAAACTGTTTTTT. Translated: CSARPAGEGEKLFF.

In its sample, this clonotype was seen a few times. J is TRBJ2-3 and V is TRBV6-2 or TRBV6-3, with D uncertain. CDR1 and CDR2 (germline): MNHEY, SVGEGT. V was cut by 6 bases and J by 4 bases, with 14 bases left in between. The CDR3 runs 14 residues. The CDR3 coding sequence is TGTGCCAGCAGGGATCCGGCGCGGTCAGATACGCAGTATTTT. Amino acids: CASRDPARSDTQYF.

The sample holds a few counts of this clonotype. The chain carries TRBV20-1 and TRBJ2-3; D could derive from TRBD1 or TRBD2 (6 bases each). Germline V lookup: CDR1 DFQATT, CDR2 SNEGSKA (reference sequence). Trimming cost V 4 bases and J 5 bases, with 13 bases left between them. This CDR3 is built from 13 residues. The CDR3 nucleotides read TGCAGTGCTAACCTTGGGGGGCAAGATACGCAGTATTTT. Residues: CSANLGGQDTQYF.

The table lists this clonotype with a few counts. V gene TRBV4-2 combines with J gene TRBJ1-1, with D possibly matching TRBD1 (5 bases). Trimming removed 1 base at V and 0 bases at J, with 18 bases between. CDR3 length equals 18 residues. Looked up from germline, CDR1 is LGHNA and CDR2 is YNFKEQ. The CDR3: CASSQGPGEEGMNTEAFF. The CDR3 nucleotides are TGTGCCAGCAGCCAAGGTCCGGGAGAAGAGGGGATGAACACTGAAGCTTTCTTT.

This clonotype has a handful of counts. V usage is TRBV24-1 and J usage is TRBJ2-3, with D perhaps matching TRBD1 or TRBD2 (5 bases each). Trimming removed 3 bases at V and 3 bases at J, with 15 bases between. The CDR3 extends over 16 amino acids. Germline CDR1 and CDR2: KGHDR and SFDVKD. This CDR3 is CATSDGTGIITDTQYF. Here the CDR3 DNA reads TGTGCCACCAGTGATGGGACCGGAATTATAACAGATACGCAGTATTTT.

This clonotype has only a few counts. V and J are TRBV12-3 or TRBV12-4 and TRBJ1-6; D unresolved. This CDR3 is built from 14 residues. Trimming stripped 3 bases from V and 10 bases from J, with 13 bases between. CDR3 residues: CASSLGGYQSPLHF. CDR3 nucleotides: TGTGCCAGCAGTTTGGGCGGGTATCAGTCACCCCTCCACTTT.